A selection of T cell receptor beta chains follows, all from one sample in a study of blood T cell repertoires in COVID-19. Clones were read by immunoSEQ multiplex PCR, and TCRdb kept only the in-frame ones, dropping some. The sample has a few hundred thousand clones; more than 75% are singletons. The source material was peripheral blood. Source of these receptors: a woman in her 70s with COVID-19, enrolled during active disease. Both conserved end residues are part of each CDR3. D genes are given only for firm matches. A clone size is listed for some rows: how often the clone was seen (once, few, many), or a class if it is expanded.

size,D,J,V,DNA,CDR3
.,TRBD1,TRBJ1-1,TRBV7-2,TGTGCCAGCAGCCCGAGGGACAGGATGAACACTGAAGCTTTCTTT,CASSPRDRMNTEAFF
.,TRBD2,TRBJ2-7,TRBV28,TGTGCCAGCAGTTTGGGCGGGAGTTACGAGCAGTACTTC,CASSLGGSYEQYF
.,.,TRBJ1-1,TRBV3-1/TRBV3-2,TGTGCCAGCAGCCAAGGGTCGGGCACTGAAGCTTTCTTT,CASSQGSGTEAFF
.,TRBD1,TRBJ1-2,TRBV6-6,TGTGCCAGCAGAGAAGACAGGGTGTCATATGGCTACACCTTC,CASREDRVSYGYTF
.,.,TRBJ2-1,TRBV3-1/TRBV3-2,TGTGCCAGCAGCCCCTTAGCGGCCCATGTTTTGCTCGGTGAGCAGTTCTTC,CASSPLAAHVLLGEQFF
.,TRBD1,TRBJ2-2,TRBV4-1,TGCGCCAGCAGGCGAACAGGGGACCTCACCGGGGAGCTGTTTTTT,CASRRTGDLTGELFF
.,TRBD2,TRBJ2-4,TRBV10-2,TGCGCCAGCAGTGAGTTTGGACTAGAAGGGAGCATTCAGTACTTC,CASSEFGLEGSIQYF
.,.,TRBJ1-1,TRBV6-2/TRBV6-3,TGTGCCAGCAGTTACTCGAACAGGGCGGCGGCTTTCTTT,CASSYSNRAAAFF
.,.,TRBJ1-2,TRBV28,TGTGCCAGCAGAGACAGTTTATACCCCTATGGCTACACCTTC,CASRDSLYPYGYTF
.,.,TRBJ1-4,TRBV7-9,TGTGCCAGCAGCTTAAACGTTTTGGGTTACAGCCAACTGTTTTTT,CASSLNVLGYSQLFF
.,TRBD2,TRBJ2-5,TRBV6-5,TGTGCCAGCAGGACTAGCGGGAGAAAAGAGACCCAGTACTTC,CASRTSGRKETQYF
.,TRBD2,TRBJ2-2,TRBV9,TGTGCCAGCAGCTCCGAGGAGGTCCTCGGGGGGACCGGGGAGCTGTTTTTT,CASSSEEVLGGTGELFF
.,.,TRBJ2-7,TRBV3-1/TRBV3-2,TGTGCCAGCAGCCTTTCCCTCGGGGGGCCTTCCTACGAGCAGTACTTC,CASSLSLGGPSYEQYF
.,.,TRBJ1-2,TRBV14,TGTGCCAGCGAGCGTGGACTGGGGATAGGGGGCTACACCTTC,CASERGLGIGGYTF
.,.,TRBJ1-2,TRBV3-1/TRBV3-2,TGTGCCAGCAGCCAAGGATGGGCTCCGAGTACTAACTATGGCTACACCTTC,CASSQGWAPSTNYGYTF
.,TRBD1,TRBJ1-1,TRBV27,TGTGCCAGCAGTGCCCGGACAGGGACGGGCGCTGAAGCTTTCTTT,CASSARTGTGAEAFF
.,.,TRBJ2-1,TRBV2,TGTGCCAGCAGAAAAGACACTAGCTCCTACAATGAGCAGTTCTTC,CASRKDTSSYNEQFF
.,.,TRBJ2-5,TRBV7-6,TGTGCCAGCAGCCCTCATGAGGGCTCGGAGACCCAGTACTTC,CASSPHEGSETQYF
.,TRBD1,TRBJ1-1,TRBV2,TGTGCCAGCGACTACAGGGGGCGCAGGACTGAAGCTTTCTTT,CASDYRGRRTEAFF
.,.,TRBJ2-4,TRBV11-2,TGTGCCAGCAGCTTAGATTCGGTCAGGGGAAACATTCAGTACTTC,CASSLDSVRGNIQYF
few,TRBD2,TRBJ2-1,TRBV4-2,TGTGCCAGCAGCCAAGCCCGAGGGCTAGCGGGAGGGGTCATGGGTGAGCAGTTCTTC,CASSQARGLAGGVMGEQFF
.,.,TRBJ1-5,TRBV2,TGTGCCAGCAGTGGACAACAGATTAGCAATCAGCCCCAGCATTTT,CASSGQQISNQPQHF
few,.,TRBJ1-1,TRBV11-1,TGTGCCAGCAGCTCCCGCGATGGGAGGAAGACTGAAGCTTTCTTT,CASSSRDGRKTEAFF
.,.,TRBJ2-7,TRBV21-1,TGTGCCAGCAGCAAATCCCGGACAGGGGGAGATAGGACCTACGAGCAGTACTTC,CASSKSRTGGDRTYEQYF
.,.,TRBJ2-7,TRBV18,TGTGCCAGCACCGGAGACAGGTTTAACTTTGAGCAGTACTTC,CASTGDRFNFEQYF
.,.,TRBJ2-7,TRBV30,TGTGCCTGGAGTGTTGCGGTTAAGAACGAGCAGTACTTC,CAWSVAVKNEQYF
.,.,TRBJ2-1,TRBV5-1,TGCGCCAGCAGAAACCCGGGACTGCGGAACAATGAGCAGTTCTTC,CASRNPGLRNNEQFF
once,.,TRBJ2-3,TRBV18,TGTGCCAGCTCACCAACCTTAACGGGAGTAACAGATACGCAGTATTTT,CASSPTLTGVTDTQYF
.,TRBD2,TRBJ2-3,TRBV6-4,TGTGCCAGCAGTGCCGGGACTAGCGGGGCCACAGATACGCAGTATTTT,CASSAGTSGATDTQYF
.,TRBD2,TRBJ2-4,TRBV27,TGTGCCAGCAGTCGGGGGGGCGGGTCCAAAAACATTCAGTACTTC,CASSRGGGSKNIQYF
.,.,TRBJ1-2,TRBV4-3,TGCGCCAGCAGCCCAGGTCCCTGGACAGTGCGCTATGGCTACACCTTC,CASSPGPWTVRYGYTF
.,TRBD1,TRBJ1-2,TRBV7-2,TGTGCCAGCAGCCCAGGGGGCATGGACTATGGCTACACCTTC,CASSPGGMDYGYTF
.,TRBD1,TRBJ2-2,TRBV30,TGTGCCTGGGAGAGACAGGGGGCCAACACCGGGGAGCTGTTTTTT,CAWERQGANTGELFF
.,.,TRBJ1-2,TRBV7-2,TGTGCCAGCACGACAGATTTCTATGGCTACACCTTC,CASTTDFYGYTF
.,.,TRBJ1-1,TRBV6-5,TGTGCCAGCAGTTATCGGGACACTGAAGCTTTCTTT,CASSYRDTEAFF
.,TRBD2,TRBJ2-1,TRBV24-1,TGTGCCACCAGCGTTCCCCGAGCGGGAGGGAGAGACAATGAGCAGTTCTTC,CATSVPRAGGRDNEQFF
.,TRBD2,TRBJ2-7,TRBV28,TGTGCCAGCAGCCGGCCTAGCGGGAGGACGTGGAACGAGCAGTACTTC,CASSRPSGRTWNEQYF
.,.,TRBJ2-1,TRBV5-6,TGTGCCAGCAGCTTAAGAAGGACAAGGTCCTACAATGAGCAGTTCTTC,CASSLRRTRSYNEQFF
.,TRBD2,TRBJ2-3,TRBV24-1,TGTGCCACCAGTGCCCCGGGACTAGCGGGGGGAAGCACAGATACGCAGTATTTT,CATSAPGLAGGSTDTQYF
.,.,TRBJ2-1,TRBV24-1,TGTGCCACCAGTGATCCGGGACTGTCCTACAATGAGCAGTTCTTC,CATSDPGLSYNEQFF
.,.,TRBJ1-5,TRBV5-5,TGTGCCAGCAGCTTAGATTCCAGGCAGAGCAATCAGCCCCAGCATTTT,CASSLDSRQSNQPQHF
.,.,TRBJ2-7,TRBV21-1,TGTGCCAGCAAAAGGGACAGGGCCTACGAGCAGTACTTC,CASKRDRAYEQYF
.,TRBD1,TRBJ1-6,TRBV5-1,TGCGCCAGCAGCGTTACGACAGGGGATAATTCACCCCTCCACTTT,CASSVTTGDNSPLHF
.,.,TRBJ2-7,TRBV27,TGTGCCAGCAGCACAGGCGGAGCGAGAAGCTACGAGCAGTACTTC,CASSTGGARSYEQYF
.,TRBD2,TRBJ2-5,TRBV30,TGTGCCTGGAGTGAGGGACTAGCGGGAATTCTACAAGAGACCCAGTACTTC,CAWSEGLAGILQETQYF